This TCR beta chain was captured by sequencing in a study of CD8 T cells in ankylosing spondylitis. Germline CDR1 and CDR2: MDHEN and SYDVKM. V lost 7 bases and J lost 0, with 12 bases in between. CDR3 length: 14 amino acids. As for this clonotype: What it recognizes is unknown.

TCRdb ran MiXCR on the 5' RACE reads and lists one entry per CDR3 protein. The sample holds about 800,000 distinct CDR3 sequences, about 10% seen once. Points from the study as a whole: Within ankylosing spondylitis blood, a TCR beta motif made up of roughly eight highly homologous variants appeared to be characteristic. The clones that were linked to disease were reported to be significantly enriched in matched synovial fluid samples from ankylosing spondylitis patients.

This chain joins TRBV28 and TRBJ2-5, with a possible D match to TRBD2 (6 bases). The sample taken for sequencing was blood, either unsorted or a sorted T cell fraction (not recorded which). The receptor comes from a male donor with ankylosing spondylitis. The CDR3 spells CASIRGIDQETQYF. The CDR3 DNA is TGTGCCAGCATCCGGGGGATTGACCAAGAGACCCAGTACTTC. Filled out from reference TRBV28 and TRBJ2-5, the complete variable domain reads DVKVTQSSRYLVKRTGEKVFLECVQDMDHENMFWYRQDPGLGLRLIYFSYDVKMKEKGDIPEGYSVSREKKERFSLILESASTNQTSMYLCASIRGIDQETQYFGPGTRLLVL.